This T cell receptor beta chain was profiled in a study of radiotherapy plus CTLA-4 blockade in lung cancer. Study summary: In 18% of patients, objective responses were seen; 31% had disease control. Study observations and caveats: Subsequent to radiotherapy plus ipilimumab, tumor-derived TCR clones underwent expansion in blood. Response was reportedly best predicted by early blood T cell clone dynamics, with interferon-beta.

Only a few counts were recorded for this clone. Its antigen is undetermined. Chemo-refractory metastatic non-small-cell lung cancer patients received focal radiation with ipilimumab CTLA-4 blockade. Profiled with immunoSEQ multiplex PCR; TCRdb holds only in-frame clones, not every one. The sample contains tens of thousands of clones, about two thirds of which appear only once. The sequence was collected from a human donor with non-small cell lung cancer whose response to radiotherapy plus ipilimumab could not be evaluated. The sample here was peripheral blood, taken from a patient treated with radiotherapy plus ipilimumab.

The CDR3 bases are TGTGCCAGTAGGAGACAGGGGGGAAGCAATCAGCCCCAGCATTTT. It specifies CASRRQGGSNQPQHF. The chain links TRBV19 to TRBJ1-5, with 9 bases matching TRBD1. Germline CDR1 and CDR2: LNHDA and SQIVND (reference sequence). The CDR3 is 15 residues long. V shed 6 bases and J 1 base; nucleotides not matched to a gene: 4.